The source of this T cell receptor (beta chain) is a study of blood T cells in healthy people across ages. Whole-study results and caveats: Estimated diversity across one million T cells was deemed an underestimate.

This clonotype was seen only a few times. Its antigen remains unidentified. The use of a sample-barcoded 5' primer and a J-beta primer mix characterized a second PCR of roughly 6 to 12 cycles. TCRdb passed the 5' RACE reads through MiXCR, listing each CDR3 protein once. The table records 650,000 to 1,000,000 distinct CDR3 sequences, under 40% of them present only once. The germline V gene encodes CDR1 SGHRS and CDR2 YFSETQ. Losses at the gene ends were 5 bases for V and 1 base for J; bases not matched to a gene: 12. The CDR3 length is 17 residues. The material sequenced was blood. V gene TRBV5-1 combines with J gene TRBJ1-1; 9 positions match TRBD1. The TCR comes from a man aged 18 to 30 in good health. In DNA form, the CDR3 reads TGCGCCAGCAGACGTGACCGGGACAGGGTGGCGAACACTGAAGCTTTCTTT. Amino acid sequence: CASRRDRDRVANTEAFF.